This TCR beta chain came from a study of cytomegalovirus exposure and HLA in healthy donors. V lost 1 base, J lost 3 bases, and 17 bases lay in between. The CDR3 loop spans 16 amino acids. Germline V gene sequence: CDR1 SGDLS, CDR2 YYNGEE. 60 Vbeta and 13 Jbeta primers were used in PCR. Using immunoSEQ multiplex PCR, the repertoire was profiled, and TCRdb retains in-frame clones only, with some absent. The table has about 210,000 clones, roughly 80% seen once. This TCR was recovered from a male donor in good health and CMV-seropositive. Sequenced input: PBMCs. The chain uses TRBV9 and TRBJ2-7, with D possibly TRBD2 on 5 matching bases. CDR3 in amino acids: CASSVRGEGWDYEQYF. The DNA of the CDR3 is TGTGCCAGCAGCGTACGGGGTGAAGGCTGGGACTACGAGCAGTACTTC.